This paragraph reports one TCR beta chain. Its antigen is unknown. This entry belongs to a study of T cell repertoires in cytomegalovirus infection. Study-wide context: In the study, CMV epitopes included recently identified HLA-C-restricted and well-studied HLA-B-restricted ones. Matching HLA type, along with CMV infection, was indicated by public TCR beta signatures. Notes on the study in general: Carriers of CMV and the relevant HLA type were discriminated by public TCR beta frequency. The response measured ex vivo was dominated by TCR beta clonotypes (HLA-C-restricted and CMV-specific).

TCRdb processed the reads anew with MiXCR; each CDR3 protein has one entry. The sample includes 640,000 or so distinct CDR3 sequences, around 35% seen only once; the top ten take 18%. The CDR3 loop spans 14 amino acids. Germline V lookup: CDR1 SGHTA, CDR2 FQGNSA. V was clipped by 3 bases and J by 6 bases, with 12 bases between them. V usage is TRBV7-2 and J usage is TRBJ1-5; D perhaps matches TRBD1 (5 bases). The sequence came from a human donor in good health (CMV status not recorded). Some clones in this sample may be carry-over from other donors' samples. The sample was cultured PBMCs, taken from culture after CMV antigen stimulation. As DNA, the CDR3 is TGTGCCAGCAGCTTCCGCCAGGGTGTTCAGCCCCAGCATTTT. Translation gives CASSFRQGVQPQHF.